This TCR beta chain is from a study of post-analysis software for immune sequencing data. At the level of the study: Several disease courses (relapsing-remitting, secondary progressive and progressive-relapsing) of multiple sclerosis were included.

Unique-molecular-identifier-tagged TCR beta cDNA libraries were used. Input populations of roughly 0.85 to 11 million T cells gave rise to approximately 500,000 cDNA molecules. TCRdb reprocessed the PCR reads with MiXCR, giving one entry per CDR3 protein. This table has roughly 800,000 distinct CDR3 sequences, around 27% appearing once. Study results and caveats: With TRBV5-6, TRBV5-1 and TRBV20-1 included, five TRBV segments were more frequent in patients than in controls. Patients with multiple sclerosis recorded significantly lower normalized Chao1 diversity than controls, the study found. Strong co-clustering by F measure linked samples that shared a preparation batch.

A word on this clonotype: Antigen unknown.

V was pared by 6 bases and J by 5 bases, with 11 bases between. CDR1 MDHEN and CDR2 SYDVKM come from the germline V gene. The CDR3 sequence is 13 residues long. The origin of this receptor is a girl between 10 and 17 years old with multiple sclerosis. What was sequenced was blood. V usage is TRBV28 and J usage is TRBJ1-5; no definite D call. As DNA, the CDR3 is TGTGCCAGCAGGTCGGGCCGTTATCAGCCCCAGCATTTT. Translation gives CASRSGRYQPQHF.